This section outlines one T cell receptor (beta chain) sequence together with its context. Its specificity is not known. The data derive from a study of cytomegalovirus exposure and HLA in healthy donors. Study at large: For the approximately 430 genotyped donors, around 76% fell within the Caucasian-associated ancestry cluster.

The CDR3 has 14 amino acids. Germline CDR1 reads SEHNR; CDR2 reads FQNEAQ (reference sequence). V gave up 5 bases and J gave up 5 bases; unmatched junction bases: 5. The PCR used 60 Vbeta and 13 Jbeta primers. Generated by immunoSEQ multiplex PCR, the TCRdb table keeps only in-frame clones and is missing some. Altogether over 100,000 clones are present, about 74% being singletons, with the ten largest covering 6.6%. Study outcomes and limitations: There were 160 or so TCR beta chains listed as cytomegalovirus-associated.

The sequencing input was PBMCs. This sequence joins TRBV7-9 and TRBJ1-2, with 10 bases matching TRBD1. This receptor was obtained from a man in his forties or fifties in good health and CMV-seropositive. The CDR3 reads CASSPGTGVYGYTF. The CDR3 DNA is TGTGCCAGCAGCCCCGGGACAGGGGTTTATGGCTACACCTTC.